These T cell receptor beta chains were read from a single sample in a study of beta chain features in type 1 diabetes. Profiling relied on immunoSEQ multiplex PCR, and the TCRdb table lists in-frame clones only, not all of them. The sample lists hundreds of thousands of clones; under 8.5% were seen once. The sample consisted of central memory CD4+ T cells from blood. The receptors were sampled from a woman younger than 35 in good health. CDR3s leave out the opening cysteine and the closing phenylalanine or tryptophan. The D gene is left open where the match is weak.

>TRBD2|TRBV9
ASSVTGGFSDTQY
>.|TRBV5-1
ASSLAPGDMGELF
>.|TRBV29-1
SVDEGGYT
>TRBD1|TRBV19
ASSMAGQGNEQF
>.|TRBV25-1
ASSEGSSSTDTQY
>.|TRBV5-4
ASSWKGVYT
>.|TRBV29-1
SVAGGHEQY
>TRBD1|TRBV11-2
ASSHGTENIQY
>.|TRBV10-3
AISDRGAVSGYT
>TRBD1|TRBV28
ASSSGQGSDEQY
>TRBD2|TRBV29-1
SAGLTSGINEQF
>.|TRBV6-5
ASSSGTGSGNEQF
>.|TRBV29-1
SVGGSSSSYNEQF
>.|TRBV5-1
ASSLDRQETQY
>TRBD2|TRBV25-1
ASSEKGGSGATDTQY
>TRBD2|TRBV11-2
ASSLRTSPIYNEQF
>.|TRBV29-1
SGAMVRHEQY
>.|TRBV11-2
ASSLERWEQY
>.|TRBV19
ASSIGVRNYGYT
>.|TRBV7-2
ASSLWYGRAEKLF
>.|TRBV19
ASSGLSADRTYEQY
>TRBD2|TRBV4-1
ASSHPGASGVSTDTQY
>.|TRBV14
ASSQPGRNTEAF
>.|TRBV28
ASSFADRGNAGTEAF
>TRBD2|TRBV5-6
ASRRTGTSKVEQF
>.|TRBV6-1
ASSEEGAGANVLT
>TRBD1|TRBV7-2
ASSPQGQLNTEAF
>TRBD1|TRBV28
ASRQGTTDGYT
>TRBD1|TRBV12-5
ASGLGTGEQY
>TRBD2|TRBV7-2
ASSLRGLAGGFLQETQY
>.|TRBV7-2
ASSLQGVSSDTQY
>.|TRBV4-2
ASSSRGGRTEAF
>TRBD1|TRBV27
ASSIHRGTNEKLF
>TRBD1|TRBV19
ASSGQGRYEQY
>.|TRBV6-5
ASSYSGREQF
>.|TRBV19
ASGLRGPYSYEQY
>.|TRBV13
ASSPRIRGLVEQY
>.|TRBV7-3
ASSLDSQETQY
>TRBD1|TRBV25-1
ASSAPGTGRETQY
>.|TRBV11-2
ASSLAGLVNEQY
>.|TRBV7-9
ASSLDGLRYGYT
>.|TRBV19
ASRVYNEQF
>.|TRBV4-1
ASSQDFRGGEKLF
>.|TRBV28
ASSTTRPGHYGYT
>.|TRBV5-4
ASSIISSGANVLT
>.|TRBV6-5
ASSYSSGANVLT
>TRBD2|TRBV28
ASSRGLAVPGELF
>.|TRBV7-9
ASSLASWNGYT
>.|TRBV10-3
AISESNQPQH
>TRBD1|TRBV5-1
ASSPRTGKTYEQY
>.|TRBV6-1
ASSELWLGAYEQY
>TRBD1|TRBV28
ASSKVTGGVQPQH
>.|TRBV7-9
ASRMSGGRDTQY
>TRBD1|TRBV5-4
ASSLVGTVQETQY
>.|TRBV6-1
ASESDYSYEQY